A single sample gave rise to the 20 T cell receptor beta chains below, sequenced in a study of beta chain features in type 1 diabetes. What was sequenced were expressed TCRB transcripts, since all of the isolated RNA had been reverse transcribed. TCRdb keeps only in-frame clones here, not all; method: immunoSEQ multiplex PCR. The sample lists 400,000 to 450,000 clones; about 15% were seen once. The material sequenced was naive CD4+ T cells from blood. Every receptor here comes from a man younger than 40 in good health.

The CDR3 sequence is CASSDRGSSYNEQFF. DNA of the CDR3: TGTGCCAGCAGTGATAGGGGTTCCTCCTACAATGAGCAGTTCTTC. The V call is TRBV7-9, the J call TRBJ2-1; the D gene is possibly TRBD1 (5 bases). The CDR3 has 15 residues. The ends were cut back, 6 bases at V and 0 bases at J, with 12 bases in the middle. Germline CDR1 is SEHNR and CDR2 is FQNEAQ (reference sequence).

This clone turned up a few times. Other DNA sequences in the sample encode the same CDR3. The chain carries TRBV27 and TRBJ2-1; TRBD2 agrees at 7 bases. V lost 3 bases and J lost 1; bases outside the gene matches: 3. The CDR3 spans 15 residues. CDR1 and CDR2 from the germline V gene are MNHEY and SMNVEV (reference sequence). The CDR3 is CASSFGGSSYNEQFF. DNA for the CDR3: TGTGCCAGCAGTTTTGGCGGGAGTTCCTACAATGAGCAGTTCTTC.

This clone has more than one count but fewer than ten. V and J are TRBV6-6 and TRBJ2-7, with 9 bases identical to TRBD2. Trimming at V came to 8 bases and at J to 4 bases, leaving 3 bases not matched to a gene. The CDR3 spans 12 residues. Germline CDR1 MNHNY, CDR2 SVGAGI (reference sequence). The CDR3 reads CASGTSRYEQYV. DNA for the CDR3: TGTGCCAGCGGGACTAGCCGATACGAGCAGTACGTC.

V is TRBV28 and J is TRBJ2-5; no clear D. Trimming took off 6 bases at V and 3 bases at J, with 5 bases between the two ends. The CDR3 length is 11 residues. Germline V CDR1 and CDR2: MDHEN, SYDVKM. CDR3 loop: CASRGEETQYF. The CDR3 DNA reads TGTGCCAGCAGAGGAGAAGAGACCCAGTACTTC.

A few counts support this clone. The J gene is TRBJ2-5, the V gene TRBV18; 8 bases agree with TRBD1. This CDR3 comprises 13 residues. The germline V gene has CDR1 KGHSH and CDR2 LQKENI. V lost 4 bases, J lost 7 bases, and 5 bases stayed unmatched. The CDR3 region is CASSLDRDGTQYF. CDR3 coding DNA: TGTGCCAGCTCACTGGACAGGGACGGGACCCAGTACTTC.

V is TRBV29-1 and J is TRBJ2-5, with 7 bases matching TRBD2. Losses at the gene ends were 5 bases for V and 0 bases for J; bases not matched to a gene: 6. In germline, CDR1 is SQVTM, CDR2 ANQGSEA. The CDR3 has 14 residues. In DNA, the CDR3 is TGCAGCGTTAAGTGGCTAGCGGACCAAGAGACCCAGTACTTC. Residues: CSVKWLADQETQYF.

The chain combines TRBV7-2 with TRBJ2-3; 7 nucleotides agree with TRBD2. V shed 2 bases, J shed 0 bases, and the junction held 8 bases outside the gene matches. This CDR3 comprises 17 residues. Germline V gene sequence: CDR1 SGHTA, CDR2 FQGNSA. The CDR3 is CASSLKSSGASTDTQYF. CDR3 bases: TGTGCCAGCAGCTTAAAATCTAGCGGAGCTAGCACAGATACGCAGTATTTT. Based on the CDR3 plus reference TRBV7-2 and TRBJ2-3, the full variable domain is GAGVSQSPSNKVTEKGKDVELRCDPISGHTALYWYRQSLGQGLEFLIYFQGNSAPDKSGLPSDRFSAERTGGSVSTLTIQRTQQEDSAVYLCASSLKSSGASTDTQYFGPGTRLTVL.

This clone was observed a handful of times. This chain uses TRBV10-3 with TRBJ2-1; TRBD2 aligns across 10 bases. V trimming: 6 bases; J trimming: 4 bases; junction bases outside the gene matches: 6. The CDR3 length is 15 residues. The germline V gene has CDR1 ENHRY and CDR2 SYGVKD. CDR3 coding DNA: TGTGCCATCAGGGCCGGGACTAGCGTTTACAATGAGCAGTTCTTC. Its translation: CAIRAGTSVYNEQFF.

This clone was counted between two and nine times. CDR3 amino acids: CAGIPGTNTEAFF. CDR3 nucleotide sequence: TGTGCCGGAATCCCGGGAACCAACACTGAAGCTTTCTTT. The chain combines TRBV30 with TRBJ1-1, with unresolved D. CDR1 and CDR2 from the germline V gene are GTSNPN and SVGIG (reference sequence). The CDR3 contains 13 residues. V lost 8 bases to trimming and J lost 2 bases, with 15 bases between them. The whole variable domain, remainder taken from reference TRBV30 and TRBJ1-1, is SQTIHQWPATLVQPVGSPLSLECTVEGTSNPNLYWYRQAAGRGLQLLFYSVGIGQISSEVPQNLSASRPQDRQFILSSKKLLLSDSGFYLCAGIPGTNTEAFFGQGTRLTVV.

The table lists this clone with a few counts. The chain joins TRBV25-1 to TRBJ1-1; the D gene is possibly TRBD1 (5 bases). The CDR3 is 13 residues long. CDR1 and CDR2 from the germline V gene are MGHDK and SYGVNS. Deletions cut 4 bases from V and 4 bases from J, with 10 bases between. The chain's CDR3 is CASSGTGTTEAFF. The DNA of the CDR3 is TGTGCCAGCAGTGGTACAGGCACCACTGAAGCTTTCTTT.

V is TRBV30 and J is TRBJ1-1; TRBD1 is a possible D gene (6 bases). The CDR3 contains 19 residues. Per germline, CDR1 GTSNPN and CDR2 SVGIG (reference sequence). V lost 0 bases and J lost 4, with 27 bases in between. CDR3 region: CAWSVLQGRAVRSGTEAFF. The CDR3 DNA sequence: TGTGCCTGGAGTGTACTACAGGGCAGGGCAGTAAGGAGCGGCACTGAAGCTTTCTTT.

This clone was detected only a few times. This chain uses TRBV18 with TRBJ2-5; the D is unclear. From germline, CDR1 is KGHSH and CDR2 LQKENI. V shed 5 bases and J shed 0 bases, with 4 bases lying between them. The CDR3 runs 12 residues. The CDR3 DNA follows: TGTGCCAGCTCAACGTACCAAGAGACCCAGTACTTC. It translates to CASSTYQETQYF.

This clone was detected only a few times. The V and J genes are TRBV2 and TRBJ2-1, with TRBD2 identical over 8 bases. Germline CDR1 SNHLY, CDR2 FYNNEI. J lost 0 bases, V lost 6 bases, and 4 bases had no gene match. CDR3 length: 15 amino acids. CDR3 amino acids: CASRGSGGSYNEQFF. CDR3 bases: TGTGCCAGCAGAGGGAGCGGGGGCTCCTACAATGAGCAGTTCTTC. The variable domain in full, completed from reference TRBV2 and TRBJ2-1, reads EPEVTQTPSHQVTQMGQEVILRCVPISNHLYFYWYRQILGQKVEFLVSFYNNEISEKSEIFDDQFSVERPDGSNFTLKIRSTKLEDSAMYFCASRGSGGSYNEQFFGPGTRLTVL.

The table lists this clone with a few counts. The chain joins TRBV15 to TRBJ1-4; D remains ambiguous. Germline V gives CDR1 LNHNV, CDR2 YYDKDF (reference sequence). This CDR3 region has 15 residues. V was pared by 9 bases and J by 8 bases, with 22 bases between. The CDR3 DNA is TGTGCCACTACACCCCGCGGTCTAGTTCGGGAAAAACTGTTTTTT. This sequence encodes CATTPRGLVREKLFF.

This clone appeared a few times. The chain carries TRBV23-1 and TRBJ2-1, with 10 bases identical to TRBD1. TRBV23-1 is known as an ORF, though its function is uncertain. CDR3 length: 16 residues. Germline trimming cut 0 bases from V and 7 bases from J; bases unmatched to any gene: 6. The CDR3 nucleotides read TGCGCCAGCAGTCAATCGGGACAGGGGTTCCAGAATGAGCAGTTCTTC. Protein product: CASSQSGQGFQNEQFF.

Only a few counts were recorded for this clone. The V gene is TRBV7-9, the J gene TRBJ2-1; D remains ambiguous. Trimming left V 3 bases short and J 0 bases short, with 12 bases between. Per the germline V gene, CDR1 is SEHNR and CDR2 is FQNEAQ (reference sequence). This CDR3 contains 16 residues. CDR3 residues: CASSLRNRHSYNEQFF. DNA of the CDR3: TGTGCCAGCAGCTTGAGGAACCGACACTCCTACAATGAGCAGTTCTTC.

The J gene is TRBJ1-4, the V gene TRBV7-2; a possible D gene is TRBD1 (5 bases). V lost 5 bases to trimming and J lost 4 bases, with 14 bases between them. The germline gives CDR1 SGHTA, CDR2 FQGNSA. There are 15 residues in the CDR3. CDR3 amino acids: CASSPETAINEKLFF. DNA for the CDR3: TGTGCCAGCAGCCCGGAGACAGCGATTAATGAAAAACTGTTTTTT. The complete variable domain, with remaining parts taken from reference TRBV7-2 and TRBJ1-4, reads GAGVSQSPSNKVTEKGKDVELRCDPISGHTALYWYRQSLGQGLEFLIYFQGNSAPDKSGLPSDRFSAERTGGSVSTLTIQRTQQEDSAVYLCASSPETAINEKLFFGSGTQLSVL.

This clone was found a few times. The CDR3 DNA is TGTGCCAGCAGCCTCAAGCCAGGGGCCTCCTTCAAGCAGTACGTC. Amino acid sequence: CASSLKPGASFKQYV. The chain couples TRBV7-9 to TRBJ2-7; TRBD1 might be the D (6 bases). CDR1 and CDR2 from the germline V gene are SEHNR and FQNEAQ (reference sequence). This CDR3 region has 15 residues. Trimming took off 5 bases at V and 8 bases at J, with 22 bases between the two ends.

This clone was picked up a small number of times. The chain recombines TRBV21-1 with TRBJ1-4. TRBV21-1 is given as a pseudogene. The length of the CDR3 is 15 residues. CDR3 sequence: CASSKGCGINEKLFF. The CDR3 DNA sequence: TGTGCCAGCAGCAAAGGGTGCGGAATCAATGAAAAACTGTTTTTT.

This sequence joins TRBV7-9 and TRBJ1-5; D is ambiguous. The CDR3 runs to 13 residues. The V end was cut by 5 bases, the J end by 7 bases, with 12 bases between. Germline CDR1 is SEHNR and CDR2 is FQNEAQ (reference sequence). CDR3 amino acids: CASSANPGQPQHF. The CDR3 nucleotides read TGTGCCAGCAGCGCAAACCCGGGCCAGCCCCAGCATTTT.